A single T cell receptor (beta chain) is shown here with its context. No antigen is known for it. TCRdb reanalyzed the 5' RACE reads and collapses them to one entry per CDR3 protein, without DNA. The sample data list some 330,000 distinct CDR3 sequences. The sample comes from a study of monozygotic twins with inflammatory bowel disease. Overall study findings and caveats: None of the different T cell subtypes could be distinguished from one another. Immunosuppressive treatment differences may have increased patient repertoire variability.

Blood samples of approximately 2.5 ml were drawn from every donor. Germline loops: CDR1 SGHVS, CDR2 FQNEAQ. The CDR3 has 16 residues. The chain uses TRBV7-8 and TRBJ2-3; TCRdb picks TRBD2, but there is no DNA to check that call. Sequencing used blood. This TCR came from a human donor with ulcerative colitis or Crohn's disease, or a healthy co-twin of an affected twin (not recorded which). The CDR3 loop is CASSLAPAGGADTQYF.